These T cell receptor beta chains were read from a single sample in a study of T cells after yellow fever vaccination. TCRdb reprocessed the 5' RACE reads via MiXCR and lists one record per CDR3 protein. The data show about 350,000 distinct CDR3 sequences, with approximately 4% seen just once and approximately 23% held by the top ten. The source material was PBMCs, sampled 5 days after the yellow fever booster vaccination. These receptors were obtained from a young man who received the YFV17D yellow fever vaccine. Both conserved end residues are part of each CDR3. A D gene is named only where the DNA matches it firmly. Size is omitted from some rows. Given values are once, few, many or a class for expanded clones.

v_gene	j_gene	d_gene	abundance	CDR3aa	CDR3nt
TRBV5-6	TRBJ1-1	TRBD1	few	CASSLGGFEAFF	TGTGCCAGCAGCCTAGGGGGCTTTGAAGCTTTCTTT
TRBV7-9	TRBJ2-1	TRBD2	.	CASSSLFLTSGAYNEQFF	TGTGCCAGCAGCTCCCTTTTCTTAACTAGCGGCGCGTACAATGAGCAGTTCTTC
TRBV5-1	TRBJ2-1	TRBD2	many	CASSLVLSGGYEQFF	TGCGCCAGCAGCTTGGTTCTGAGCGGGGGGTATGAGCAGTTCTTC
TRBV12-3/TRBV12-4	TRBJ2-7	.	.	CASSLRGKQYF	TGTGCCAGCAGTTTAAGGGGAAAGCAGTACTTC
TRBV6-5	TRBJ2-1	.	few	CASGTDNEQFF	TGTGCCAGCGGGACCGACAATGAGCAGTTCTTC
TRBV5-6	TRBJ1-6	.	few	CASSPTGRPPLHF	TGTGCCAGCAGCCCCACAGGGAGGCCACCCCTCCACTTT
TRBV3-1	TRBJ2-5	TRBD1	few	CASSQDLTGEKTQYF	TGTGCCAGCAGCCAAGATTTAACAGGGGAGAAGACCCAGTACTTC
TRBV19	TRBJ2-1	TRBD1	few	CASSSDRDKEQFF	TGTGCCAGTAGTAGCGACAGGGACAAGGAGCAGTTCTTC
TRBV20-1	TRBJ1-6	.	many	CSPARASSYNSPLHF	TGCAGTCCCGCCAGAGCTAGCTCCTATAATTCACCCCTCCACTTT
TRBV12-3/TRBV12-4	TRBJ1-6	TRBD1	few	CASTQTGGSPLHF	TGTGCCAGCACCCAGACAGGGGGATCACCCCTCCACTTT
TRBV5-4	TRBJ2-3	.	few	CASSFERGGRLDTQYF	TGTGCCAGCAGCTTTGAACGTGGGGGGCGCTTAGATACGCAGTATTTT
TRBV5-1	TRBJ2-2	.	.	CASSQSLGGVAGELNF	TGCGCCAGCAGCCAATCGTTGGGGGGTGTCGCCGGGGAGCTGAATTTT
TRBV7-9	TRBJ2-5	.	many	CASSHGPAQETQYF	TGTGCCAGCAGCCACGGACCTGCCCAAGAGACCCAGTACTTC
TRBV19	TRBJ1-3	.	few	CASTHRVAGNTIYF	TGTGCCAGCACCCACCGGGTCGCTGGAAACACCATATATTTT
TRBV6-6	TRBJ2-3	.	.	CASSYDSRGTQYF	TGTGCCAGCAGTTACGACTCCCGGGGTACGCAGTATTTT
TRBV28	TRBJ1-2	TRBD1	few	CASSLRGREYGYTF	TGTGCCAGCAGTTTAAGGGGGCGCGAGTATGGCTACACCTTC
TRBV4-1	TRBJ2-1	TRBD2	.	CASSQGAGGSFYNEQFF	TGCGCCAGCAGCCAAGGAGCGGGGGGATCGTTCTACAATGAGCAGTTCTTC
TRBV6-2/TRBV6-3	TRBJ1-4	.	.	CASSYSPGEPATNEKLFF	TGTGCCAGCAGTTATTCACCGGGTGAGCCTGCAACTAATGAAAAACTGTTTTTT
TRBV2	TRBJ1-5	.	few	CASGVLLNRPQHF	TGTGCCAGCGGGGTACTGCTCAATAGGCCCCAGCATTTT
TRBV20-1	TRBJ2-5	TRBD1	many	CSAVDRGFRETQYF	TGCAGTGCTGTAGACAGGGGGTTTCGAGAGACCCAGTACTTC
TRBV5-1	TRBJ2-1	.	many	CASSWDLEQFF	TGCGCCAGCAGCTGGGACCTCGAGCAGTTCTTC
TRBV7-7	TRBJ2-4	.	.	CASSLALFDIQYF	TGTGCCAGCAGCTTAGCTCTTTTTGACATTCAGTACTTC
TRBV6-2/TRBV6-3	TRBJ2-1	TRBD2	few	CASRRSGGSYNEQFF	TGTGCCAGCAGGCGTAGCGGGGGCTCTTACAATGAGCAGTTCTTC
TRBV20-1	TRBJ2-3	.	.	CSALALGGPDTQYF	TGCAGTGCTCTAGCCCTCGGGGGCCCAGATACGCAGTATTTT
TRBV7-9	TRBJ1-6	.	.	CASSLVGRPLHF	TGTGCCAGCAGCTTAGTGGGCAGGCCCCTCCACTTT
TRBV7-9	TRBJ2-1	.	few	CASSLVGRVGRDEQFF	TGTGCCAGCAGCTTAGTCGGCAGGGTCGGTAGAGATGAGCAGTTCTTC
TRBV7-2	TRBJ1-2	TRBD1	.	CASSLDWGTGDGYTF	TGTGCCAGCAGCTTAGATTGGGGGACAGGGGACGGCTACACCTTC
TRBV5-5	TRBJ1-2	.	.	CASSLRQLYGYTF	TGTGCCAGCAGCTTGAGACAGCTCTATGGCTACACCTTC